The next 11 T cell receptor beta chains were all read from a single sample in a study of shared clonotypes between healthy human individuals. The data were produced by immunoSEQ multiplex PCR, yet TCRdb's version contains in-frame clones alone and is incomplete. The sample yields millions of clones, 85% to 95% seen once. Sequences were obtained from naive CD4+ T cells from PBMCs. Subset indicated: CD45RA+ positively selected. The receptor set was obtained from a man aged 18 to 29 in good health. Some clones in this sample may be carry-over from other donors' samples.

In DNA form, the CDR3 reads TGTGCCAGCAGATCGGGACAGGGGAGCTCCTACAATGAGCAGTTCTTC. Translation gives CASRSGQGSSYNEQFF. V gene TRBV28 combines with J gene TRBJ2-1; 10 positions match TRBD1. Trimming removed 6 bases from V and 0 bases from J; junction bases left unmatched: 5. Germline loops: CDR1 MDHEN, CDR2 SYDVKM. CDR3 length equals 16 residues.

This chain connects TRBV10-3 to TRBJ1-1; TRBD1 aligns across 8 bases. The V gene end was trimmed by 7 bases and the J gene end by 1 base; junction bases not matched to a gene: 5. The CDR3 is 14 residues long. The germline gives CDR1 ENHRY, CDR2 SYGVKD. The CDR3, as DNA: TGTGCCATCATGCGAGGGACAGGGAACACTGAAGCTTTCTTT. Its translation is CAIMRGTGNTEAFF.

This chain links TRBV9 with TRBJ1-5; TRBD1 is a possible D gene (5 bases). Germline loops: CDR1 SGDLS, CDR2 YYNGEE. The V end was cut by 0 bases, the J end by 7 bases, with 11 bases between. The CDR3 is 14 amino acids. CDR3 nucleotide sequence: TGTGCCAGCAGCGTAGGGGGGAGGAGCCAGCCCCAGCATTTT. This codes for CASSVGGRSQPQHF.

This chain connects TRBV4-3 to TRBJ2-3; tentative D call: TRBD2 (5 bases). From germline, CDR1 is LGHNA and CDR2 YSLEER. The CDR3 is made up of 14 amino acids. The V end was cut by 5 bases, the J end by 2 bases, with 11 bases between. DNA of the CDR3: TGCGCCAGCAGCGGGAGTGTCTTCACAGATACGCAGTATTTT. It encodes CASSGSVFTDTQYF.

The chain uses TRBV18 and TRBJ2-7, with TRBD1 matching over 7 bases. Trimming cost V 1 base and J 3 bases; bases outside gene matches: 3. Germline-derived CDR1 and CDR2 are KGHSH and LQKENI. This CDR3 spans 14 amino acids. The CDR3 loop is CASSPRDSIYEQYF. DNA for the CDR3: TGTGCCAGCTCACCACGGGACAGCATCTACGAGCAGTACTTC.

This chain uses TRBV10-3 with TRBJ2-7; 7 bases fit TRBD2. Trimming removed 2 bases from V and 0 bases from J; junction bases left unmatched: 4. The CDR3 is made up of 15 amino acids. Per germline, CDR1 ENHRY and CDR2 SYGVKD. CDR3 coding DNA: TGTGCCATCAGTGAGGCTAGCGGAGCCTCCTACGAGCAGTACTTC. Its protein product is CAISEASGASYEQYF.

This rearrangement joins TRBV5-1 to TRBJ2-3; weak D call: TRBD2 (5 bases). Germline values: CDR1 SGHRS, CDR2 YFSETQ. V lost 0 bases and J lost 2, with 10 bases in between. The CDR3 loop spans 15 amino acids. The CDR3 coding sequence is TGCGCCAGCAGCTTGGGGGCTAGCTCCACAGATACGCAGTATTTT. It codes for CASSLGASSTDTQYF. The variable domain in full, completed from reference TRBV5-1 and TRBJ2-3, reads KAGVTQTPRYLIKTRGQQVTLSCSPISGHRSVSWYQQTPGQGLQFLFEYFSETQRNKGNFPGRFSGRQFSNSRSEMNVSTLELGDSALYLCASSLGASSTDTQYFGPGTRLTVL.

This clone was seen only a few times. The rearrangement links TRBV4-1 to TRBJ2-1; possibly TRBD1 or TRBD2 for D (6 bases each). V was trimmed by 4 bases and J by 1 base, leaving 14 bases between them. The germline V gene has CDR1 MGHRA and CDR2 YSYEKL. The length of the CDR3 is 16 residues. CDR3 in amino acids: CASSPGGQGSYNEQFF. Here the CDR3 DNA reads TGCGCCAGCAGCCCCGGGGGCCAGGGGTCCTACAATGAGCAGTTCTTC.

This rearrangement joins TRBV11-1 to TRBJ2-4, with 8 nucleotides matching TRBD1. J was trimmed by 1 base and V by 4 bases; bases with no gene match: 12. Looked up from germline, CDR1 is SGHAT and CDR2 is FQDESV (reference sequence). This CDR3 region has 18 residues. This CDR3 reads CASSSTGARSSAKNIQYF. The CDR3 coding sequence is TGTGCCAGCAGCTCGACAGGGGCGAGGTCATCGGCCAAAAACATTCAGTACTTC. The variable domain in full, completed from reference TRBV11-1 and TRBJ2-4, reads EAEVAQSPRYKITEKSQAVAFWCDPISGHATLYWYRQILGQGPELLVQFQDESVVDDSQLPKDRFSAERLKGVDSTLKIQPAELGDSAMYLCASSSTGARSSAKNIQYFGAGTRLSVL.

This clone was seen just once. The genes are TRBV2 and TRBJ2-3; D not resolved. The V end lost 7 bases, the J end lost 4 bases, and 12 bases lay between the germline ends. CDR1 and CDR2 from the germline V gene are SNHLY and FYNNEI. The CDR3 loop spans 13 amino acids. For the CDR3, the DNA is TGTGCCAGCACCGAGGATGAGCCAGATACGCAGTATTTT. Translating gives CASTEDEPDTQYF.

The rearrangement links TRBV27 to TRBJ2-1; TRBD1 is a possible D gene (5 bases). CDR1 MNHEY and CDR2 SMNVEV come from the germline V gene (reference sequence). CDR3 size: 15 residues. Trimming left V 5 bases short and J 4 bases short, with 15 bases between. In DNA form, the CDR3 reads TGTGCCAGCAGTCCCACACCCCGACAGTACAATGAGCAGTTCTTC. Amino acids: CASSPTPRQYNEQFF.